This TCR beta chain stems from a study of cytomegalovirus exposure and HLA in healthy donors. The study's findings and limits: Most CMV-associated TCR beta chains were later found to appear HLA-restricted. Despite most TCR sequences being rare, some public TCRs occurred in many donors.

Turning to this clone: Its antigen is still unknown.

With 60 Vbeta and 13 Jbeta primers, the PCR was carried out. TCRdb's copy holds only in-frame clones and misses some; the assay was immunoSEQ multiplex PCR. The table shows around 140,000 clones, with about 71% occurring only once. Sample: PBMCs. The sequence derives from a woman aged 60-75 years in good health and CMV-seropositive.

The CDR3 reads CATSLGGLAEKLFF. CDR3 bases: TGTGCCACCAGTTTAGGAGGGTTGGCGGAAAAACTGTTTTTT. This rearrangement joins TRBV15 to TRBJ1-4; D gene unclear. With 6 bases removed from V and 8 bases from J, the gap between germline ends came to 16 bases. CDR1 is LNHNV, CDR2 YYDKDF, per germline (reference sequence). The CDR3 has 14 amino acids.